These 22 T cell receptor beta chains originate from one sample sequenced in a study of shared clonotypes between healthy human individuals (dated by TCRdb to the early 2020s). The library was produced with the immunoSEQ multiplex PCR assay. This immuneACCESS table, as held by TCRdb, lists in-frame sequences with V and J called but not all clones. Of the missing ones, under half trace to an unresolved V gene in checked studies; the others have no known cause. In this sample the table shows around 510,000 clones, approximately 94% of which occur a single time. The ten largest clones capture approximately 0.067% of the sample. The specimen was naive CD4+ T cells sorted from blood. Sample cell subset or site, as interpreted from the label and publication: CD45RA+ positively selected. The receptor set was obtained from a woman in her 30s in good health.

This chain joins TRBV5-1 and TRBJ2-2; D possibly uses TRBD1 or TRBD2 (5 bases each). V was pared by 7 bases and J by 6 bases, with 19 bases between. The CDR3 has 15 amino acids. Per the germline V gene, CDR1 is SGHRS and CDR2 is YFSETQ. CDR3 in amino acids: CASLRGSGDSGELFF. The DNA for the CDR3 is TGCGCCAGCTTGAGGGGCTCTGGTGATTCCGGGGAGCTGTTTTTT.

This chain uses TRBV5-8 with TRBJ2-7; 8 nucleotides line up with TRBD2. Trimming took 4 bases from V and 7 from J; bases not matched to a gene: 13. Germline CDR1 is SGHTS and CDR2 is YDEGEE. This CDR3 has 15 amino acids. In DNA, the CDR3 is TGTGCCAGCAGCGCCAGAGCGGGAGCTGGGGGGGAGCAGTACTTC. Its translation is CASSARAGAGGEQYF.

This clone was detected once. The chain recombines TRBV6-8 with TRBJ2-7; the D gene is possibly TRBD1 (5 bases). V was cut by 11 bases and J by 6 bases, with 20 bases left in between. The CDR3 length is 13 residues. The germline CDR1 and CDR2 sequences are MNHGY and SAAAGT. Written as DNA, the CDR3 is TGTGCCGGGCGAAGGGGCCCTCCTCGCGAGCAGTACTTC. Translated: CAGRRGPPREQYF.

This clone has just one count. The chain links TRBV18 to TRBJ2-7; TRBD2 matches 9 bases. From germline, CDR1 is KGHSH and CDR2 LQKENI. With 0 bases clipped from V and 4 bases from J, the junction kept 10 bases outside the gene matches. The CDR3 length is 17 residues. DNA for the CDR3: TGTGCCAGCTCACCACCGGAGGCTAGCGGGATGGGGTACGAGCAGTACTTC. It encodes CASSPPEASGMGYEQYF.

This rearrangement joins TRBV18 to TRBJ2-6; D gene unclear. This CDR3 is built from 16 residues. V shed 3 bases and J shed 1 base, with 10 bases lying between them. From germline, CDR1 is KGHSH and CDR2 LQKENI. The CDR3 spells CASSPAIGSGANVLTF. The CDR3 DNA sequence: TGTGCCAGCTCACCGGCCATCGGGTCTGGGGCCAACGTCCTGACTTTC.

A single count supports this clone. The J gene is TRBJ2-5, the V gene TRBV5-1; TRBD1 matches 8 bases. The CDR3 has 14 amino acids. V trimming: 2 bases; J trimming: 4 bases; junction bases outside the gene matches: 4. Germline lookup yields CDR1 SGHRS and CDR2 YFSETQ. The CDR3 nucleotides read TGCGCCAGCAGCTTCACAGGGGGAGGAGAGACCCAGTACTTC. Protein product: CASSFTGGGETQYF. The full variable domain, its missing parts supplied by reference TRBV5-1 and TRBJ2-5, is KAGVTQTPRYLIKTRGQQVTLSCSPISGHRSVSWYQQTPGQGLQFLFEYFSETQRNKGNFPGRFSGRQFSNSRSEMNVSTLELGDSALYLCASSFTGGGETQYFGPGTRLLVL.

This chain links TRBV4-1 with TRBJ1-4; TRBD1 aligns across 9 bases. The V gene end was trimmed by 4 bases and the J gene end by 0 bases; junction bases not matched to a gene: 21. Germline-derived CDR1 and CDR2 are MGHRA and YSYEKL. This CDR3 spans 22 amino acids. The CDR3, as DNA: TGCGCCAGCAGCCGTCCCGTCCGGTCCGGGACAGGGATAGATGCAACTAATGAAAAACTGTTTTTT. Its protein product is CASSRPVRSGTGIDATNEKLFF.

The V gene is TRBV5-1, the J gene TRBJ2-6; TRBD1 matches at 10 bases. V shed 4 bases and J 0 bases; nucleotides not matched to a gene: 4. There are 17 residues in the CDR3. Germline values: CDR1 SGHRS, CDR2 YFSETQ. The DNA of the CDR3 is TGCGCCAGCAGCCTCCGGGACAGGGGCTCTGGGGCCAACGTCCTGACTTTC. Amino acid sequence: CASSLRDRGSGANVLTF.

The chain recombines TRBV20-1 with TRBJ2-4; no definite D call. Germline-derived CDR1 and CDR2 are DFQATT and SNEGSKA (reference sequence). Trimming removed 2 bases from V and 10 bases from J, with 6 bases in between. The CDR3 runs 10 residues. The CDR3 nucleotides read TGCAGTGCTAGATTAGGGATTCAGTACTTC. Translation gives CSARLGIQYF.

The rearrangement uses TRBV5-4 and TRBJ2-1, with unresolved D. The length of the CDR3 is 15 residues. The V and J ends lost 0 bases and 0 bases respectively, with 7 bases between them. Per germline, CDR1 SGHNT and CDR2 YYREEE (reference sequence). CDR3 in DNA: TGTGCCAGCAGCTTGGAGACGGGCTCCTACAATGAGCAGTTCTTC. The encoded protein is CASSLETGSYNEQFF.

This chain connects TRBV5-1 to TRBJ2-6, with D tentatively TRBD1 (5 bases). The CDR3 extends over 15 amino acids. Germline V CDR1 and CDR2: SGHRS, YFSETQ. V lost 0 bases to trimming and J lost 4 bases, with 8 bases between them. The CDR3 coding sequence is TGCGCCAGCAGCTTGGGACCAGGGGGGGCCAACGTCCTGACTTTC. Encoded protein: CASSLGPGGANVLTF.

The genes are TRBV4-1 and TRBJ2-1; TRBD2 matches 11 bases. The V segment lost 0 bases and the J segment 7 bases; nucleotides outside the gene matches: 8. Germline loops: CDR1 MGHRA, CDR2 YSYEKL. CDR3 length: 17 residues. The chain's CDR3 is CASSQEGSGRVANEQFF. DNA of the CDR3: TGCGCCAGCAGCCAAGAAGGTAGCGGGAGGGTTGCTAATGAGCAGTTCTTC.

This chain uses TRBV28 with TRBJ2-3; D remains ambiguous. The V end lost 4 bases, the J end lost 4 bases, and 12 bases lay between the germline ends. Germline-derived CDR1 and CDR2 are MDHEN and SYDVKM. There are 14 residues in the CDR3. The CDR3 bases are TGTGCCAGCAGTTCCCTCGCCCTTTCAGATACGCAGTATTTT. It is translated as CASSSLALSDTQYF.

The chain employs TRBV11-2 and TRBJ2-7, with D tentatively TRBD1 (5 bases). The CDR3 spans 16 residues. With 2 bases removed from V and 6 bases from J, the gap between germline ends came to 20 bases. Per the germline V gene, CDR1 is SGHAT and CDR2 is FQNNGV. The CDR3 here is CASSLTATGSRAEQYF. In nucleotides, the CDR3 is TGTGCCAGCAGCTTAACGGCGACTGGCAGCAGGGCCGAGCAGTACTTC.

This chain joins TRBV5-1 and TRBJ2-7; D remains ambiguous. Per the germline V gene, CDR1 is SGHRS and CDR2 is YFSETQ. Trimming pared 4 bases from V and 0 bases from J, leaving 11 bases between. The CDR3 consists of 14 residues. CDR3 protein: CASSPAVSSYEQYF. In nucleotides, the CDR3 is TGCGCCAGCAGCCCGGCAGTTTCCTCCTACGAGCAGTACTTC.

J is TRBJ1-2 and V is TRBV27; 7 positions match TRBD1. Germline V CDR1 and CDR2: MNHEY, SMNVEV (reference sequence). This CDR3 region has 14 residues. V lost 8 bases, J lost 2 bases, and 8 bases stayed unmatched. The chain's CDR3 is CASGTTGWNYGYTF. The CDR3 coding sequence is TGTGCCAGCGGCACGACAGGGTGGAACTATGGCTACACCTTC.

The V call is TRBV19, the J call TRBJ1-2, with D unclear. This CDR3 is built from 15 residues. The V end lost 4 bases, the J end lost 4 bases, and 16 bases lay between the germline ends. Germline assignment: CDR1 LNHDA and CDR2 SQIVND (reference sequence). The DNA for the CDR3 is TGTGCCAGTAGTACGTGGACGGAAGGGCTCTATGGCTACACCTTC. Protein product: CASSTWTEGLYGYTF.

The CDR3 region is CATGILGGEKLFF. CDR3 coding DNA: TGTGCCACGGGGATTTTGGGTGGTGAAAAACTGTTTTTT. The chain couples TRBV5-3 to TRBJ1-4; D uncertain. TRBV5-3 is an ORF, with its function uncertain. V lost 9 bases and J lost 7, with 16 bases in between. The CDR3 loop spans 13 amino acids.

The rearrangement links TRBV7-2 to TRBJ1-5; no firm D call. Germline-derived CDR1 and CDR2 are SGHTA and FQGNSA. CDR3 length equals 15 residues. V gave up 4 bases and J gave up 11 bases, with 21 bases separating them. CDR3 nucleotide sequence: TGTGCCAGCAGCTCCGAAACGGCCCATACGGGGTCCCAGCATTTT. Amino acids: CASSSETAHTGSQHF.

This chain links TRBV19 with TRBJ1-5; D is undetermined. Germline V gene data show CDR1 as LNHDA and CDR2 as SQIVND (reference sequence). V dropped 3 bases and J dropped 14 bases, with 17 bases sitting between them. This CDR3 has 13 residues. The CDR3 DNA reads TGTGCCAGTAGTATCGTAGCAAAGGCAGAGAAGCATTTT. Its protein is CASSIVAKAEKHF.

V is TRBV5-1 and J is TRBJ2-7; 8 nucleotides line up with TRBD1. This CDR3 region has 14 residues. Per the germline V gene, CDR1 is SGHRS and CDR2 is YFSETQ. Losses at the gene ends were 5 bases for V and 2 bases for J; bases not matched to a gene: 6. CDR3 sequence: CASRTGQAAYEQYF. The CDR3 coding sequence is TGCGCCAGCAGAACGGGACAGGCGGCCTACGAGCAGTACTTC.

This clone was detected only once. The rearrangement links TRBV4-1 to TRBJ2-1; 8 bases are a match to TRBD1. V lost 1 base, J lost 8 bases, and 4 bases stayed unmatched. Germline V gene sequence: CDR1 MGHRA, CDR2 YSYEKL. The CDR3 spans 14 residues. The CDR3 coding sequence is TGCGCCAGCAGCCAAGGGACAGGGATCTATGAGCAGTTCTTC. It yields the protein CASSQGTGIYEQFF.